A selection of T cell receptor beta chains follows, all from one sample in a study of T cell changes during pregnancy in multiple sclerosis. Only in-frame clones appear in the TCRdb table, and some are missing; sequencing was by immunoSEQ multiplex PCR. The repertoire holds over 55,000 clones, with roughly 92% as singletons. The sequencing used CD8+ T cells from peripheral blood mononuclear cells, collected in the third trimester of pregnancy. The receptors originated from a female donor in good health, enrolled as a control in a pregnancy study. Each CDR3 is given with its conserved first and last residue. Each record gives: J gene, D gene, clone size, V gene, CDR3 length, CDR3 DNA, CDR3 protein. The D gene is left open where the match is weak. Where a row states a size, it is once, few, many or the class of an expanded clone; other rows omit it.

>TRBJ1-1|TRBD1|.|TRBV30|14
TGTGCCTGGATTGGTGGACAGGGGTCGACTGAAGCTTTCTTT
CAWIGGQGSTEAFF
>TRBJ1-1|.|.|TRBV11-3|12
TGTGCCAGCAGGACAGGATACACTGAAGCTTTCTTT
CASRTGYTEAFF
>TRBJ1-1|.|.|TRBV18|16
TGTGCCAGCTCACCAGTAGGGAGCGGCTTTAACACTGAAGCTTTCTTT
CASSPVGSGFNTEAFF
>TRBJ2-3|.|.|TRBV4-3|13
TGCGCCAGCAGCCAAGTAGTCGGAGATACGCAGTATTTT
CASSQVVGDTQYF
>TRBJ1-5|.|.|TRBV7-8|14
TGTGCCAGCAGCTTAGGGCCAGGCAATCAGCCCCAGCATTTT
CASSLGPGNQPQHF
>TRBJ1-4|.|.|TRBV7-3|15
TGTGCCAGCACCTTGGAGGAGGCAACTAATGAAAAACTGTTTTTT
CASTLEEATNEKLFF
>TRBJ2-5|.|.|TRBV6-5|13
TGTGCCAGCACTCAAGCTTCCGGGGAGACCCAGTACTTC
CASTQASGETQYF
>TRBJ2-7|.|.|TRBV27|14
TGTGCCAGCAGTTCGGCAGGGCAGGATTACGAGCAGTACTTC
CASSSAGQDYEQYF
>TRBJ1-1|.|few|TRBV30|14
TGTGCCTGGAGTGAGGTATCGGGGGGCACTGAAGCTTTCTTT
CAWSEVSGGTEAFF
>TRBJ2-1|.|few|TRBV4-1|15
TGCGCCAGCAGCCAAGAATTTGTAGCTACCAATGAGCAGTTCTTC
CASSQEFVATNEQFF
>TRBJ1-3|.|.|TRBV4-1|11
TGCGCCAGCAGCCAGTATAACACCATATATTTT
CASSQYNTIYF
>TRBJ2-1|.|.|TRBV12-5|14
TGTGCTAGTGGTTATCCAGGCTCCTACAATGAGCAGTTCTTC
CASGYPGSYNEQFF
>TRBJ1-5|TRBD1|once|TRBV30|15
TGTGCCTGGAGTTCAGGGGGCGATGGCAATCAGCCCCAGCATTTT
CAWSSGGDGNQPQHF
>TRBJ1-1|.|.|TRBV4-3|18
TGCGCCAGCAGCCAAGAAGGTAGTATAGACATCTTGAACACTGAAGCTTTCTTT
CASSQEGSIDILNTEAFF
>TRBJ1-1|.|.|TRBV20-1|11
TGCAGTGCTCCTCGGAACACTGAAGCTTTCTTT
CSAPRNTEAFF
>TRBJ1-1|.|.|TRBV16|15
TGTGCCAGCAGCGATACGATACAGGGAAACACTGAAGCTTTCTTT
CASSDTIQGNTEAFF
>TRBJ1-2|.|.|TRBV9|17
TGTGCCAGCAGCTCCTCTATAGGACAGAAGGACTTTATTGGCTACACCTTC
CASSSSIGQKDFIGYTF
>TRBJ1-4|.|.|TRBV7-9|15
TGTGCCAGCAGCCGCCCGGGGGGGCTCAATGAAAAACTGTTTTTT
CASSRPGGLNEKLFF
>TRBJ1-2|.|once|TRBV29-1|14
TGCAGCGTTGAAGACCAGGGTTCACCCTATGGCTACACCTTC
CSVEDQGSPYGYTF
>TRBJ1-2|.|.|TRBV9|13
TGTGCCAGCAGCGTAGAAGGGACTTCTGGCTACACCTTC
CASSVEGTSGYTF
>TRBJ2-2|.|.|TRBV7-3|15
TGTGCCAGCAGCTTAACAGGGGGGGGAACCGGGGAGCTGTTTTTT
CASSLTGGGTGELFF
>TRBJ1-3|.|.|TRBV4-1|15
TGCGCCAGCAGCCTCCAGCGGGGGGATGGAAACACCATATATTTT
CASSLQRGDGNTIYF
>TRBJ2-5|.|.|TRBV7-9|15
TGTGCCAGCAGCTTAGATCGGGACTACCAAGAGACCCAGTACTTC
CASSLDRDYQETQYF
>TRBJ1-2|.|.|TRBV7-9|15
TGTGCCAGCAGCTTAGGGAGCGCAACGAACTATGGCTACACCTTC
CASSLGSATNYGYTF
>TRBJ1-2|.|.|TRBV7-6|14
TGTGCCAGCAGCCCAGACAGGACAAACTATGGCTACACCTTC
CASSPDRTNYGYTF
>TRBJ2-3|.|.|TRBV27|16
TGTGCCAGCACCCCTATTGGGCCCAAGGTAACAGATACGCAGTATTTT
CASTPIGPKVTDTQYF
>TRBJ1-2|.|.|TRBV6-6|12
TGTGCCGCTGAGGGGAGGGACTATGGCTACACCTTC
CAAEGRDYGYTF
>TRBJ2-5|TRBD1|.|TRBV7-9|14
TGTGCCAGCAGCTGGACAGGGCCTCAGGGGACCCAGTACTTC
CASSWTGPQGTQYF
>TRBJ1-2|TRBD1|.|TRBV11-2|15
TGTGCCAGCAGCTTAGAATCTACAGGGGGCCATGGCTACACCTTC
CASSLESTGGHGYTF
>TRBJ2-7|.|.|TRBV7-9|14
TGTGCCAGCAGCTTCCGGGACACTTCGTACGAGCAGTACTTC
CASSFRDTSYEQYF
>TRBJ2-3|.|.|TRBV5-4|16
TGTGCCAGCAGCCCCGACTGGGGGGTGAGCACAGATACGCAGTATTTT
CASSPDWGVSTDTQYF